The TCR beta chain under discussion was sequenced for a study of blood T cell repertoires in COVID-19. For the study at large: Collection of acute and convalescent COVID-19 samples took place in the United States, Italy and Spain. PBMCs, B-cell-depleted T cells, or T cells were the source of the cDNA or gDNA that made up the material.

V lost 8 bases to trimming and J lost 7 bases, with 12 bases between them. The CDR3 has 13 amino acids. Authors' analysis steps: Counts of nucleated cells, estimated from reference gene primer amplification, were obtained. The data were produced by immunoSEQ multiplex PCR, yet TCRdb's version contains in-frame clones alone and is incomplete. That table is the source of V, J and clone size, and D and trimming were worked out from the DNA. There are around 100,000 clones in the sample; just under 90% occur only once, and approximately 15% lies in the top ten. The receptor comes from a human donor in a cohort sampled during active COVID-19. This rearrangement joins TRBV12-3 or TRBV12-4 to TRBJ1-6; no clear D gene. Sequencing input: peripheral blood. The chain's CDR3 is CASRMTSNSPLHF. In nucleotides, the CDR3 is TGTGCCAGCCGAATGACATCCAATTCACCCCTCCACTTT.